This TCR beta chain was captured in a study of T-cell reconstitution after alpha-beta-depleted transplantation in children. V gave up 0 bases and J gave up 5 bases; unmatched junction bases: 11. The CDR3 consists of 18 residues. Germline assignment: CDR1 SGHAT and CDR2 FQDESV (reference sequence). Unique molecular identifiers were used to barcode this TCRbeta library. TCRdb itself ran the PCR reads through MiXCR, one entry per CDR3 protein. This table has about 980,000 distinct CDR3 sequences, about 26% appearing once. The source was PBMCs, mostly from graft donor cells, collected 360 days after TCRalphabeta/CD19-depleted stem cell transplant. The V and J genes are TRBV11-1 and TRBJ2-7; TRBD1 matches 12 bases. The sequence came from a boy less than two years old who had a stem cell transplant for SCID, so the T cells may come from the graft donor. The DNA for the CDR3 is TGTGCCAGCAGCTTAGCTGGGTGGCGGGACAGGGGGCTTGACGAGCAGTACTTC. Its translation: CASSLAGWRDRGLDEQYF. The variable domain in full, with the rest retrieved from reference TRBV11-1 and TRBJ2-7, is EAEVAQSPRYKITEKSQAVAFWCDPISGHATLYWYRQILGQGPELLVQFQDESVVDDSQLPKDRFSAERLKGVDSTLKIQPAELGDSAMYLCASSLAGWRDRGLDEQYFGPGTRLTVT.